The 17 T cell receptor beta chains given below trace back to one sample, sequenced in a study of blood T cell repertoires in COVID-19. Sequencing was performed with immunoSEQ multiplex PCR; in TCRdb, only in-frame clones are kept and a portion is missing. The profile shows more than 20,000 clones, 80% to 90% of them singletons. Material for sequencing was peripheral blood. The receptor set was obtained from a human donor in a cohort sampled during active COVID-19.

The V and J genes are TRBV12-3 or TRBV12-4 and TRBJ1-2; tentative D call: TRBD1 (6 bases). The CDR3 contains 13 residues. Trimming removed 4 bases at V and 6 bases at J, with 12 bases between. CDR3 loop: CASSSLKGDGYTF. For the CDR3, the DNA is TGTGCCAGCAGTTCATTAAAGGGGGATGGCTACACCTTC.

The chain's CDR3 is CASSPNGGTSTDTQYF. The CDR3 coding sequence is TGTGCCAGCAGTCCGAACGGGGGTACAAGCACAGATACGCAGTATTTT. This chain links TRBV11-3 with TRBJ2-3, with D tentatively TRBD2 (6 bases). The germline gives CDR1 SGHNT, CDR2 YENEEA. V shed 6 bases and J shed 0 bases, with 16 bases lying between them. CDR3 size: 16 residues.

This chain uses TRBV6-7 with TRBJ1-1; 9 bases line up with TRBD1. TRBV6-7 is treated as an ORF (open reading frame) with a function not yet certain. The CDR3 contains 15 residues. V lost 4 bases and J lost 4; bases outside the gene matches: 7. CDR3: CASSFPGQGPTEAFF. DNA of the CDR3: TGTGCCAGCAGTTTCCCGGGACAGGGTCCCACTGAAGCTTTCTTT.

The chain couples TRBV2 to TRBJ1-2; 7 nucleotides line up with TRBD1. There are 13 residues in the CDR3. Germline V CDR1 and CDR2: SNHLY, FYNNEI. J was trimmed by 4 bases and V by 5 bases; bases with no gene match: 4. This chain's CDR3 is CASSPRGSYGYTF. The CDR3 DNA reads TGTGCCAGCAGTCCCAGGGGGAGCTATGGCTACACCTTC. Full variable domain (remainder filled in from reference TRBV2 and TRBJ1-2): EPEVTQTPSHQVTQMGQEVILRCVPISNHLYFYWYRQILGQKVEFLVSFYNNEISEKSEIFDDQFSVERPDGSNFTLKIRSTKLEDSAMYFCASSPRGSYGYTFGSGTRLTVV.

The chain recombines TRBV6-5 with TRBJ1-1, with TRBD1 matching 11 bases. CDR1 is MNHEY and CDR2 is SVGAGI in the germline V gene. This CDR3 region has 15 residues. V lost 7 bases, J lost 7 bases, and 11 bases stayed unmatched. CDR3 in DNA: TGTGCCAGCAAGGGAGGGGACAGGGGGTCCTATGAAGCTTTCTTT. This encodes CASKGGDRGSYEAFF.

The rearrangement links TRBV27 to TRBJ1-1; 7 bases match TRBD1. Germline V CDR1 and CDR2: MNHEY, SMNVEV (reference sequence). V lost 3 bases and J lost 1; bases outside the gene matches: 2. The CDR3 sequence is 14 residues long. The CDR3 sequence is CASSLGTENTEAFF. CDR3 DNA sequence: TGTGCCAGCAGTTTGGGGACAGAGAACACTGAAGCTTTCTTT.

This chain joins TRBV5-1 and TRBJ2-5; D gene uncertain. V dropped 7 bases and J dropped 4 bases, with 14 bases sitting between them. The V gene's germline CDR1 is SGHRS and CDR2 YFSETQ. The CDR3 extends over 13 amino acids. CDR3 region: CASLYEYGETQYF. In DNA, the CDR3 is TGCGCCAGCCTCTATGAGTACGGAGAGACCCAGTACTTC.

This sequence joins TRBV5-1 and TRBJ1-1, with D perhaps TRBD1 (6 bases). In germline, CDR1 is SGHRS, CDR2 YFSETQ. Trimming shortened V by 4 bases and J by 1 base, and 14 bases separated the two germline ends. The CDR3 totals 15 residues. CDR3 protein: CASSPHRVENTEAFF. In DNA, the CDR3 is TGCGCCAGCAGCCCGCACAGGGTCGAGAACACTGAAGCTTTCTTT.

As for this clone: Other DNA sequences within the sample encode an identical CDR3. This sequence joins TRBV6-6 and TRBJ1-2, with 7 positions matching TRBD1. The CDR3 consists of 17 residues. J lost 4 bases, V lost 5 bases, and 16 bases had no gene match. Germline lookup yields CDR1 MNHNY and CDR2 SVGAGI (reference sequence). The CDR3 region is CASSPRGTGAMGYGYTF. CDR3 nucleotides: TGTGCCAGCAGTCCCAGGGGAACAGGGGCTATGGGCTATGGCTACACCTTC.

The chain recombines TRBV5-6 with TRBJ2-6; TRBD1 agrees at 7 bases. The length of the CDR3 is 17 residues. Per germline, CDR1 SGHDT and CDR2 YYEEEE. Germline trimming cut 4 bases from V and 0 bases from J; bases unmatched to any gene: 7. CDR3 protein: CASSIPGQSSGANVLTF. The CDR3 DNA reads TGTGCCAGCAGCATTCCGGGACAGAGCTCTGGGGCCAACGTCCTGACTTTC.

The rearrangement links TRBV7-2 to TRBJ1-1; 8 positions agree with TRBD1. CDR1 is SGHTA and CDR2 is FQGNSA in the germline V gene. The V and J ends lost 1 base and 10 bases, in that order; junction bases with no gene match: 11. The CDR3 runs to 15 residues. The CDR3 DNA follows: TGTGCCAGCAGCTTAGGTTGGCAGGGGGCGAAGGTAGCTTTCTTT. It yields the protein CASSLGWQGAKVAFF.

The chain combines TRBV5-1 with TRBJ2-2; possibly TRBD1 for D (5 bases). Trimming stripped 0 bases from V and 6 bases from J, with 15 bases between. CDR1 and CDR2 (germline): SGHRS, YFSETQ. CDR3 length equals 16 residues. CDR3 sequence: CASSLDGQVTAGELFF. CDR3 coding DNA: TGCGCCAGCAGCTTGGACGGACAAGTTACGGCCGGGGAGCTGTTTTTT.

This clone was recorded only once. The rearrangement joins TRBV6-5 to TRBJ1-4, with D uncertain. The CDR3 covers 15 residues. V was trimmed by 5 bases and J by 2 bases, leaving 12 bases between them. Germline CDR1 MNHEY, CDR2 SVGAGI. The CDR3 sequence is CASSIVDSTNEKLFF. DNA for the CDR3: TGTGCCAGCAGTATCGTTGACTCGACTAATGAAAAACTGTTTTTT.

The CDR3 DNA is TGTGCTAGTGGTTTGGGCCCGATTCCACTAGCGGGAGGGCCTTTGCAAGTGGACAATGAGCAGTTCTTC. As protein: CASGLGPIPLAGGPLQVDNEQFF. The chain employs TRBV12-5 and TRBJ2-1; TRBD2 aligns across 13 bases. This CDR3 is built from 23 residues. V trimming: 1 base; J trimming: 5 bases; junction bases outside the gene matches: 23. Germline CDR1 is LGHNT and CDR2 is FRNRAP.

This chain connects TRBV6-6 to TRBJ1-5, with D maybe TRBD1 (5 bases). CDR1 and CDR2 (germline): MNHNY, SVGAGI (reference sequence). The CDR3 has 15 residues. V lost 6 bases to trimming and J lost 3 bases, with 15 bases between them. The CDR3 sequence is CASRQGGGYNQPQHF. DNA of the CDR3: TGTGCCAGCAGACAAGGTGGGGGGTACAATCAGCCCCAGCATTTT.

The J gene is TRBJ1-2, the V gene TRBV7-8; perhaps TRBD1 as D (6 bases). The CDR3 sequence is 14 residues long. Trimming removed 10 bases at V and 7 bases at J, with 22 bases between. CDR1 is SGHVS, CDR2 FQNEAQ, per germline. The CDR3 nucleotides read TGTGCCATTGCATCACAGGGTCGGGTGGTTGGCTACACCTTC. Protein product: CAIASQGRVVGYTF.

The gene calls are TRBV19 and TRBJ1-1, with 7 bases matching TRBD1. V shed 3 bases and J 1 base; nucleotides not matched to a gene: 5. Germline V gene data show CDR1 as LNHDA and CDR2 as SQIVND (reference sequence). CDR3 size: 15 residues. The CDR3 sequence is CASSIYAGGNTEAFF. In DNA, the CDR3 is TGTGCCAGTAGTATTTATGCAGGGGGGAACACTGAAGCTTTCTTT.